Sequencing of this T cell receptor beta chain was carried out in a study of blood T cell repertoires in COVID-19. Overall study context: The United States, Italy and Spain supplied acute and convalescent COVID-19 samples.

After removal of 0 bases from V and 15 bases from J, the junction contained 12 bases not matched to a gene. The CDR3 is 15 residues long. The V gene's germline CDR1 is LGHDT and CDR2 YNNKEL (reference sequence). While infection was still active, Seattle patients were enrolled and then followed longitudinally. At least ten counts were recorded for this clone. The sample contains more than one DNA sequence encoding this CDR3. Per the authors' pipeline: It was from reference gene primer amplification that nucleated cell counts were estimated. Clones were read by immunoSEQ multiplex PCR, and TCRdb kept only the in-frame ones, dropping some. V and J calls and clone size are copied from that table; D and trimming were computed from the DNA. The sample holds under 400,000 clones, roughly 88% seen once.

This TCR was recovered from a woman aged 25 to 45 with COVID-19, enrolled during active disease. What was sequenced was peripheral blood. The chain has TRBV3-1 (or the pseudogene TRBV3-2) and TRBJ2-1; 9 bases align to TRBD2. The CDR3 loop reads CASSQEASGTSGAFF. CDR3 DNA sequence: TGTGCCAGCAGCCAAGAAGCTAGCGGGACCTCCGGGGCGTTCTTC.